The 25 T cell receptor beta chains below were found in one sample sequenced in a study of T-cell memory formation after mild COVID-19. TCRdb reprocessed the 5' RACE reads with MiXCR, giving one entry per CDR3 protein. Of fewer than 700,000 distinct CDR3 sequences detected, roughly 20% appear once; the ten largest clones hold under 8.5%. Input material: PBMCs or a T cell subset sorted from them (not recorded which). The receptor set was obtained from an adult woman who had mild COVID-19 (a few samples of this study predate the infection). Cell type and time point are not known.

V gene TRBV14 combines with J gene TRBJ1-2; D is possibly TRBD1 (5 bases). The CDR3 covers 13 residues. Germline CDR1 reads SGHDN; CDR2 reads FVKESK. Trimming cost V 4 bases and J 3 bases, with 9 bases left between them. CDR3 in amino acids: CASSLRDDYGYTF. The CDR3 coding sequence is TGTGCCAGCAGCCTCAGGGATGACTATGGCTACACCTTC.

V and J are TRBV9 and TRBJ1-4; 11 bases line up with TRBD1. The germline CDR1 and CDR2 sequences are SGDLS and YYNGEE. There are 15 residues in the CDR3. Unmatched junction bases numbered 7, after V lost 4 bases and J lost 8 bases. The CDR3 DNA is TGTGCCAGCAGCCTAGCCGGGACAGGGGGAGAAAAACTGTTTTTT. Translation gives CASSLAGTGGEKLFF.

This clonotype has just one count. CDR3 residues: CASPRVHEQFF. DNA of the CDR3: TGTGCCAGCCCCCGGGTCCATGAGCAGTTCTTC. This chain connects TRBV7-9 to TRBJ2-1; D unclear. The V gene's germline CDR1 is SEHNR and CDR2 FQNEAQ (reference sequence). Trimming stripped 8 bases from V and 8 bases from J, with 10 bases between. The CDR3 is made up of 11 amino acids.

The chain is built from TRBV12-3 or TRBV12-4 and TRBJ2-1; TRBD2 agrees at 12 bases. The CDR3 runs to 17 residues. V dropped 8 bases and J dropped 0; count of bases not matched to a gene: 8. The CDR3 DNA reads as TGTGCCAGCTCCGGGACTAGCGGGTGGAGCTCCTACAATGAGCAGTTCTTC. Translated: CASSGTSGWSSYNEQFF.

This clonotype was counted ten times or more. V and J are TRBV7-8 and TRBJ2-5; the match to TRBD2 covers 7 bases. Germline V gives CDR1 SGHVS, CDR2 FQNEAQ. CDR3 length: 16 residues. V lost 0 bases and J lost 1; bases outside the gene matches: 5. The CDR3 DNA is TGTGCCAGCAGCTTAGCCCTGACTAGCTTCCAAGAGACCCAGTACTTC. Protein: CASSLALTSFQETQYF.

This clonotype came up a few times. This rearrangement joins TRBV9 to TRBJ2-2; D is unresolved. This CDR3 contains 15 residues. Germline CDR1 reads SGDLS; CDR2 reads YYNGEE. V lost 0 bases, J lost 6 bases, and 12 bases lay in between. CDR3 coding DNA: TGTGCCAGCAGCGTAGTAACGGCCCCCGCCGGGGAGCTGTTTTTT. Translation gives CASSVVTAPAGELFF.

This clonotype was seen a handful of times. The chain couples TRBV5-8 to TRBJ1-1; D unclear. CDR1 and CDR2 (germline): SGHTS, YDEGEE. There are 14 residues in the CDR3. The V and J ends lost 0 bases and 0 bases respectively, with 6 bases between them. The CDR3 coding sequence is TGTGCCAGCAGCTTGGTCGGGTTGAACACTGAAGCTTTCTTT. Residues: CASSLVGLNTEAFF. Full variable domain (rest looked up from reference TRBV5-8 and TRBJ1-1): EAGVTQSPTHLIKTRGQQATLRCSPISGHTSVYWYQQALGLGLQFLLWYDEGEERNRGNFPPRFSGRQFPNYSSELNVNALELEDSALYLCASSLVGLNTEAFFGQGTRLTVV.

This clonotype showed up just a few times. The V call is TRBV7-6, the J call TRBJ2-1; maybe TRBD2 (6 bases). Trimming removed 7 bases from V and 7 bases from J, with 17 bases in between. This CDR3 contains 14 residues. In germline, CDR1 is SGHVS, CDR2 FNYEAQ. The DNA for the CDR3 is TGTGCCAGCATTCCGGGAGTCAGCAAGAATGAGCAGTTCTTC. This gives the protein CASIPGVSKNEQFF.

This clonotype was counted only a few times. This chain connects TRBV7-2 to TRBJ2-1; possible D gene TRBD2, 6 bases. Germline V gene data show CDR1 as SGHTA and CDR2 as FQGNSA. CDR3 length: 15 amino acids. Trimming removed 5 bases from V and 5 bases from J, with 16 bases in between. The CDR3 region is CASSRGTLRDNEQFF. CDR3 DNA: TGTGCCAGCAGCCGGGGGACCCTCAGGGACAATGAGCAGTTCTTC.

In its sample, this clonotype was seen a few times. This chain connects TRBV30 to TRBJ1-2; D is undetermined. The CDR3 totals 11 residues. Trimming took off 3 bases at V and 4 bases at J, with 6 bases between the two ends. Germline V gene lookup returns CDR1 GTSNPN and CDR2 SVGIG (reference sequence). CDR3 nucleotide sequence: TGTGCCTGGAGATCAAGCTATGGCTACACCTTC. Amino acid sequence: CAWRSSYGYTF.

The chain has TRBV11-2 and TRBJ1-1; D remains unclear. Germline V lookup: CDR1 SGHAT, CDR2 FQNNGV. With 1 base removed from V and 10 bases from J, the gap between germline ends came to 13 bases. CDR3 length: 13 residues. This chain's CDR3 is CASSLVSVVGAFF. CDR3 DNA: TGTGCCAGCAGCTTAGTTTCGGTTGTAGGAGCTTTCTTT.

This clonotype was seen only a few times. The rearrangement links TRBV7-3 to TRBJ2-3, with unresolved D. This CDR3 spans 13 amino acids. The germline gives CDR1 SGHTA, CDR2 FQGTGA. The ends were cut back, 3 bases at V and 4 bases at J, with 8 bases in the middle. CDR3 residues: CASSFRVADTQYF. The CDR3 DNA is TGTGCCAGCAGCTTCCGGGTGGCAGATACGCAGTATTTT.

This clonotype appeared many times. The rearrangement links TRBV20-1 to TRBJ2-3; D assignment may be TRBD1 or TRBD2 (5 bases each). Trimming took off 6 bases at V and 2 bases at J, with 12 bases between the two ends. There are 13 residues in the CDR3. Looked up from germline, CDR1 is DFQATT and CDR2 is SNEGSKA (reference sequence). The CDR3 protein is CSAQGPDTDTQYF. CDR3 coding DNA: TGCAGTGCCCAGGGACCCGACACAGATACGCAGTATTTT.

This chain links TRBV10-2 with TRBJ1-2; D is unclear. The germline V gene encodes CDR1 WSHSY and CDR2 SAAADI. The CDR3 sequence is 12 residues long. Trimming cost V 11 bases and J 2 bases, with 12 bases left between them. CDR3: CAELTDNYGYTF. The CDR3 region has the DNA TGCGCCGAGCTGACGGACAACTATGGCTACACCTTC.

The gene calls are TRBV12-3 or TRBV12-4 and TRBJ2-4; weak D call: TRBD1 (6 bases). With 6 bases removed from V and 0 bases from J, the gap between germline ends came to 12 bases. The CDR3 is made up of 15 amino acids. In nucleotides, the CDR3 is TGTGCCAGCAGCTTAACAGGGCTAGCCAAAAACATTCAGTACTTC. Encoded protein: CASSLTGLAKNIQYF.

This clonotype has more than one count but fewer than ten. The V and J genes are TRBV5-6 and TRBJ2-5; 8 nucleotides line up with TRBD2. The CDR3 loop spans 14 amino acids. In germline, CDR1 is SGHDT, CDR2 YYEEEE. Trimming at V came to 5 bases and at J to 4 bases, leaving 7 bases not matched to a gene. The CDR3 spells CASRKRGGGETQYF. The CDR3 DNA sequence: TGTGCCAGCAGAAAACGGGGGGGCGGAGAGACCCAGTACTTC.

The rearrangement links TRBV20-1 to TRBJ2-7; the D is unclear. V lost 0 bases, J lost 6 bases, and 6 bases lay in between. Germline lookup yields CDR1 DFQATT and CDR2 SNEGSKA (reference sequence). The CDR3 extends over 11 amino acids. The CDR3 DNA reads as TGCAGTGCTAGAGATAACCGCGAGCAGTACTTC. As protein: CSARDNREQYF.

This chain uses TRBV27 with TRBJ2-3, with TRBD2 as a possible D gene (5 bases). This CDR3 comprises 15 residues. Germline V gene data show CDR1 as MNHEY and CDR2 as SMNVEV (reference sequence). Trimming stripped 4 bases from V and 2 bases from J, with 13 bases between. The CDR3 region is CASSWIASHTDTQYF. DNA of the CDR3: TGTGCCAGCAGTTGGATAGCGAGCCACACAGATACGCAGTATTTT.

The V gene is TRBV5-1, the J gene TRBJ2-3; TRBD2 matches at 11 bases. Germline V gene lookup returns CDR1 SGHRS and CDR2 YFSETQ. The CDR3 runs 16 residues. J gave up 4 bases and V 5 bases, and 9 bases lay outside the gene matches. The CDR3 DNA reads TGCGCCAGCAGATACACTAGCGGGGGATTTGCAGATACGCAGTATTTT. Translated: CASRYTSGGFADTQYF.

V usage is TRBV7-8 and J usage is TRBJ2-2; TRBD2 matches 7 bases. Germline V gives CDR1 SGHVS, CDR2 FQNEAQ. V dropped 3 bases and J dropped 4; count of bases not matched to a gene: 11. This CDR3 spans 17 amino acids. The CDR3 reads CASSFLIGGYVTGELFF. The CDR3 nucleotides are TGTGCCAGCAGCTTCCTCATCGGGGGGTACGTCACCGGGGAGCTGTTTTTT.

V is TRBV9 and J is TRBJ1-2; 9 bases agree with TRBD1. The CDR3 has 15 residues. With 2 bases clipped from V and 2 bases from J, the junction kept 4 bases outside the gene matches. Germline lookup yields CDR1 SGDLS and CDR2 YYNGEE. CDR3 in DNA: TGTGCCAGCAGCGTTTCGACAGGGGGAAACTATGGCTACACCTTC. It translates to CASSVSTGGNYGYTF.

The gene calls are TRBV5-6 and TRBJ2-2; 12 bases agree with TRBD2. This CDR3 region has 17 residues. Germline lookup yields CDR1 SGHDT and CDR2 YYEEEE. Trimming removed 4 bases from V and 1 base from J; junction bases left unmatched: 5. The CDR3 loop reads CASSGLLAGGNTGELFF. DNA for the CDR3: TGTGCCAGCAGCGGCCTACTAGCGGGAGGGAACACCGGGGAGCTGTTTTTT.

The chain employs TRBV6-1 and TRBJ1-2; D is possibly TRBD1 (5 bases). This CDR3 region has 14 residues. V was trimmed by 4 bases and J by 4 bases, leaving 13 bases between them. Germline CDR1 reads MNHNS; CDR2 reads SASEGT. CDR3 protein: CASSAIQDFYGYTF. CDR3 bases: TGTGCCAGCAGTGCCATACAGGACTTCTATGGCTACACCTTC.

This clonotype was seen only a few times. V is TRBV5-6 and J is TRBJ2-5, with 7 bases aligning to TRBD1. This CDR3 spans 14 amino acids. In germline, CDR1 is SGHDT, CDR2 YYEEEE. The V and J ends lost 1 base and 4 bases, in that order; junction bases with no gene match: 4. The CDR3 nucleotides are TGTGCCAGCAGCTTGACAGGGGACGGAGAGACCCAGTACTTC. Translating gives CASSLTGDGETQYF.

V and J are TRBV6-6 and TRBJ1-2; 8 bases are a match to TRBD1. Germline V gives CDR1 MNHNY, CDR2 SVGAGI (reference sequence). The CDR3 length is 13 residues. V was pared by 8 bases and J by 2 bases, with 4 bases of the junction left unmatched. CDR3 nucleotide sequence: TGTGCCAGCCGGGACAGGCCCAACTATGGCTACACCTTC. This translates into CASRDRPNYGYTF.